This TCR beta chain derives from a study of blood T cell repertoires in COVID-19. V shed 4 bases and J shed 8 bases, with 14 bases lying between them. This CDR3 region has 13 residues. Germline V lookup: CDR1 MGHDK, CDR2 SYGVNS. TCRdb keeps only in-frame clones here, not all; method: immunoSEQ multiplex PCR. The sample has about 160,000 clones, around 80% seen once. The TCR originated in a man aged 35 to 55 who had recovered from COVID-19. The sequenced material came from PBMCs or T cells enriched from blood (not recorded which). V gene TRBV25-1 combines with J gene TRBJ1-2; possible D gene TRBD1, 6 bases. The CDR3 DNA sequence: TGTGCCAGCAGTGCCAAGGGGGTTCTGGGCTACACCTTC. Protein: CASSAKGVLGYTF.